This T cell receptor (beta chain) was documented in a study of T-cell reconstitution after alpha-beta-depleted transplantation in children. Germline V gives CDR1 SGHDT, CDR2 YYEEEE. The CDR3 consists of 16 residues. V was pared by 1 base and J by 2 bases, with 6 bases of the junction left unmatched. Study-level findings and limits: Some patients owed their high day-60 TCRbeta diversity to surviving recipient T cells and thymic progenitors.

As it was prepared, the TCRbeta library received unique molecular identifiers. TCRdb re-called the PCR reads through MiXCR, storing one row per CDR3 protein. This table has 55,000 to 90,000 distinct CDR3 sequences, roughly 4.9% appearing once. This clonotype was observed many times. Its antigen is still unknown. This receptor was taken from a boy younger than two who had a stem cell transplant for acute myeloid leukemia, so the T cells may come from the graft donor. The material sequenced was PBMCs, mostly from graft donor cells, taken 180 days after TCRalphabeta/CD19-depleted stem cell transplant. This sequence joins TRBV5-6 and TRBJ2-3; 8 bases line up with TRBD2. The CDR3 DNA sequence: TGTGCCAGCAGCTTGCCTCGGGGGGGAACCACAGATACGCAGTATTTT. This translates into CASSLPRGGTTDTQYF.